This T cell receptor (beta chain) was recorded in a study of T cells after yellow fever vaccination. This clonotype was seen more than once but under ten times. Its target is not known. TCRdb recomputed calls from the 5' RACE reads with MiXCR, one row per CDR3 protein. The table records 230,000 or so distinct CDR3 sequences, around 6.7% of them present only once. V was trimmed by 3 bases and J by 4 bases, leaving 10 bases between them. The CDR3 consists of 14 residues. Germline assignment: CDR1 SEHNR and CDR2 FQNEAQ (reference sequence). Study conclusions and caveats: There was a small share of clonotypes that showed up in both the CD4 and CD8 compartments.

This sequence joins TRBV7-9 and TRBJ1-3; D is perhaps TRBD1 (5 bases). The starting material was CD4+ T cells sorted from PBMCs, obtained on the day of the yellow fever booster vaccination. The sequence derives from a man aged 25 to 40 who received the YFV17D yellow fever vaccine. CDR3: CASSLDIDGNTIYF. In DNA, the CDR3 is TGTGCCAGCAGCTTGGACATTGACGGAAACACCATATATTTT.